This T cell receptor beta chain originates from a study of T cells in women clearing cervical HPV infection. The wider study: Cases' blood sampling followed lesion detection by median roughly five months (90 to 200). Overall study findings and caveats: Repertoire richness, not evenness, was significantly elevated in CIN3+ cases versus controls.

Using immunoSEQ multiplex PCR, the repertoire was profiled, and TCRdb retains in-frame clones only, with some absent. The sample holds under 30,000 clones. For this clone: The antigen remains undetermined. Sequencing ends 3 residues short of the CDR3 end; the germline J gene provides the rest.

Per the germline V gene, CDR1 is SGHRS and CDR2 is YFSETQ. After removal of 6 bases from V and 9 bases from J, the junction contained 7 bases not matched to a gene. This CDR3 comprises 15 residues. This receptor was taken from a woman between 18 and 70 years old with a cervical HPV16 infection that either progressed to CIN3+ or cleared (not recorded which). The chain uses TRBV5-1 and TRBJ2-1, with TRBD2 identical over 15 bases. Sequences were obtained from blood buffy coat. Incomplete CDR3 DNA: TGCGCCAGCAATACCCCGGGACTAGCGGGAGGTGAG. Amino acids: CASNTPGLAGGE. The CDR3 in full is CASNTPGLAGGEQFF.